This is a list of T cell receptor beta chains from one sample in a study of CD8+ T cells in alopecia areata. TCRdb keeps only in-frame clones here, not all; method: immunoSEQ multiplex PCR. The data contain about 200,000 clones, roughly 60% of them seen just once; the ten biggest clones take up about 5.5%. Sample: CD4+ T cells sorted from blood, taken at week 24, from a patient treated with tofacitinib. Source of these receptors: a human donor with alopecia areata. Both conserved end residues are part of each CDR3. Fields, in order: D gene, clone size, V gene, J gene, CDR3 protein, CDR3 DNA. The D gene is left open where the match is weak. Clone size, where shown, is once, few, many, or a class for clones that have expanded.

TRBD1	.	TRBV28	TRBJ1-5	CASSSTNRGDQPQHF	TGTGCCAGCAGTTCCACAAACAGGGGGGATCAGCCCCAGCATTTT
.	once	TRBV25-1	TRBJ1-1	CASRPPGPNTEAFF	TGTGCCAGCCGGCCGCCCGGGCCGAACACTGAAGCTTTCTTT
.	once	TRBV18	TRBJ1-5	CASSPTRNSNQPQHF	TGTGCCAGCTCACCGACACGTAATAGCAATCAGCCCCAGCATTTT
.	.	TRBV29-1	TRBJ1-2	CSVDTGGDYGYTF	TGCAGCGTAGATACGGGGGGGGACTATGGCTACACCTTC
.	.	TRBV10-3	TRBJ1-5	CAIATDSNQPQHF	TGTGCCATAGCGACAGATAGCAATCAGCCCCAGCATTTT
TRBD2	few	TRBV2	TRBJ2-5	CASSEWGTSSPSQYF	TGTGCCAGCAGTGAATGGGGGACTAGCTCCCCGTCCCAGTACTTC
.	few	TRBV29-1	TRBJ2-3	CSVVEYQGDTQYF	TGCAGCGTTGTTGAGTACCAGGGGGATACGCAGTATTTT
.	few	TRBV29-1	TRBJ2-3	CSVPSDTQYF	TGCAGCGTTCCCTCAGATACGCAGTATTTT
.	.	TRBV5-6	TRBJ1-2	CASSLEAARGYTF	TGTGCCAGCAGCTTGGAGGCGGCCCGAGGCTACACCTTC
TRBD2	.	TRBV30	TRBJ2-4	CACSRGRLAANIQYF	TGTGCCTGTAGCCGGGGCAGACTAGCGGCCAACATTCAGTACTTC
.	few	TRBV29-1	TRBJ2-2	CSVGDTDTGELFF	TGCAGCGTTGGAGACACGGACACCGGGGAGCTGTTTTTT
.	once	TRBV7-2	TRBJ2-3	CASSLLGDLTDTQYF	TGTGCCAGCAGCCTTCTAGGGGACCTCACAGATACGCAGTATTTT
.	.	TRBV4-2	TRBJ2-7	CASSRGLEVTYEQYF	TGTGCCAGCAGCCGGGGGCTGGAGGTTACCTACGAGCAGTACTTC
.	few	TRBV20-1	TRBJ1-1	CSPRLDTEAFF	TGCAGTCCACGTCTGGACACTGAAGCTTTCTTT
.	.	TRBV28	TRBJ1-4	CASTQGTLTNEKLFF	TGTGCCAGCACCCAGGGAACACTCACTAATGAAAAACTGTTTTTT
TRBD2	.	TRBV5-1	TRBJ2-3	CASSLETSGPDTQYF	TGCGCCAGCAGCTTGGAGACTAGCGGCCCAGATACGCAGTATTTT
TRBD1	few	TRBV5-1	TRBJ2-1	CASSLQQGAGEQFF	TGCGCCAGCAGCTTGCAACAGGGGGCGGGTGAGCAGTTCTTC
TRBD1	.	TRBV6-1	TRBJ1-2	CASSRDSGVIGYTF	TGTGCCAGCAGTCGGGACAGTGGTGTGATTGGCTACACCTTC
TRBD2	few	TRBV4-2	TRBJ2-5	CASSQQTSGLETQYF	TGTGCCAGCAGCCAGCAGACTAGCGGGTTGGAGACCCAGTACTTC
TRBD2	few	TRBV29-1	TRBJ2-7	CSASPAGGNEQYF	TGCAGCGCATCCCCGGCGGGAGGTAACGAGCAGTACTTC
TRBD1	.	TRBV13	TRBJ1-2	CASSRTGGLNYGYTF	TGTGCCAGCAGCCGGACAGGGGGCCTTAACTATGGCTACACCTTC
.	once	TRBV29-1	TRBJ2-2	CSVAAGYTGELFF	TGCAGCGTTGCAGCAGGGTACACCGGGGAGCTGTTTTTT
.	.	TRBV29-1	TRBJ1-1	CSVDPTGTEAFF	TGCAGCGTTGACCCAACAGGCACTGAAGCTTTCTTT
.	.	TRBV4-2	TRBJ2-1	CASSPTASGYNEQFF	TGTGCCAGCAGCCCCACTGCGAGCGGCTACAATGAGCAGTTCTTC
.	few	TRBV29-1	TRBJ1-1	CSAGRENTEAFF	TGCAGCGCGGGACGAGAGAACACTGAAGCTTTCTTT
TRBD1	.	TRBV29-1	TRBJ1-4	CSVEDRQGREKLFF	TGCAGCGTTGAAGATCGACAGGGTCGTGAAAAACTGTTTTTT
.	few	TRBV29-1	TRBJ1-1	CSVVFGGFGAFF	TGCAGCGTTGTGTTCGGAGGATTTGGAGCTTTCTTT
TRBD2	few	TRBV9	TRBJ2-5	CASSVGLAGGLGTQYF	TGTGCCAGCAGCGTAGGACTAGCGGGGGGACTGGGGACCCAGTACTTC
.	few	TRBV30	TRBJ2-2	CAWRRARAAGELFF	TGTGCCTGGAGGCGGGCGAGAGCAGCCGGGGAGCTGTTTTTT
TRBD2	few	TRBV4-3	TRBJ2-5	CASSQDGRADATQYF	TGCGCCAGCAGCCAAGACGGGAGGGCTGACGCGACCCAGTACTTC
.	.	TRBV2	TRBJ2-3	CAGTDSPTDTQYF	TGTGCCGGGACGGACAGCCCCACAGATACGCAGTATTTT
TRBD1	.	TRBV30	TRBJ2-7	CAWRPGTASYEQYF	TGTGCCTGGAGGCCCGGGACAGCCTCCTACGAGCAGTACTTC
.	.	TRBV10-3	TRBJ1-1	CAISVSGPGMNTEAFF	TGTGCCATCAGTGTATCAGGGCCCGGTATGAACACTGAAGCTTTCTTT
TRBD1	.	TRBV30	TRBJ1-1	CAWSVPRQGTREEAFF	TGTGCCTGGAGTGTCCCCCGACAGGGGACGCGGGAAGAAGCTTTCTTT
TRBD1	few	TRBV5-4	TRBJ2-5	CASSSQTGRETQYF	TGTGCCAGCAGCTCGCAGACAGGGAGAGAGACCCAGTACTTC
.	.	TRBV4-3	TRBJ1-6	CASSQEKGADSPLHF	TGCGCCAGCAGCCAAGAAAAGGGAGCAGATTCACCCCTCCACTTT
.	.	TRBV2	TRBJ2-7	CASSPGRGPTYEQYF	TGTGCCAGTTCCCCGGGACGAGGACCCACCTACGAGCAGTACTTC
TRBD1	.	TRBV29-1	TRBJ1-1	CSVVRDRVNTEAFF	TGCAGCGTTGTACGGGACAGGGTTAACACTGAAGCTTTCTTT
.	.	TRBV6-5	TRBJ2-1	CAATSYNEQFF	TGTGCGGCCACCTCCTACAATGAGCAGTTCTTC
.	.	TRBV30	TRBJ2-3	CAWSGGDVSTDTQYF	TGTGCCTGGAGTGGGGGAGATGTTAGCACAGATACGCAGTATTTT
.	.	TRBV11-2	TRBJ2-1	CASSFLSYEQFF	TGTGCCAGCAGCTTCCTTAGCTATGAGCAGTTCTTC
.	.	TRBV15	TRBJ2-5	CATSRGVEETQYF	TGTGCCACCAGCAGAGGGGTGGAAGAGACCCAGTACTTC
.	.	TRBV6-5	TRBJ1-2	CASSYSGGDGYTF	TGTGCCAGCAGTTACTCGGGGGGCGATGGCTACACCTTC
.	.	TRBV28	TRBJ1-5	CASSSTPQYNSNQPQHF	TGTGCCAGCAGTTCCACTCCCCAATACAATAGCAATCAGCCCCAGCATTTT
TRBD1	few	TRBV19	TRBJ1-1	CASSIADGTVSLEAFF	TGTGCCAGTAGTATAGCCGACGGGACAGTGTCCCTTGAAGCTTTCTTT
TRBD2	.	TRBV30	TRBJ2-7	CAWMSSGAYEQYF	TGTGCCTGGATGTCTAGCGGGGCCTACGAGCAGTACTTC
.	.	TRBV27	TRBJ1-6	CASSLSWRRSPLHF	TGTGCCAGCAGTTTATCGTGGCGGCGGTCACCCCTCCACTTT
TRBD1	.	TRBV19	TRBJ1-5	CASSQQGAAQPQHF	TGTGCCAGTAGCCAACAGGGGGCAGCTCAGCCCCAGCATTTT
.	once	TRBV30	TRBJ1-2	CASSVGGVNNGYTF	TGTGCCTCAAGTGTCGGGGGTGTGAACAACGGCTACACCTTC
TRBD1	.	TRBV5-6	TRBJ2-7	CASRISRTGEYGHSYEQYF	TGTGCCAGCAGAATTAGCAGGACAGGGGAGTATGGGCACTCCTACGAGCAGTACTTC
.	.	TRBV6-5	TRBJ1-2	CASSRDGLNYGYTF	TGTGCCAGCAGTCGGGACGGCCTAAACTATGGCTACACCTTC